What follows are 4 T cell receptor beta chains derived from one specimen sequenced in a study of shared clonotypes between healthy human individuals (dated by TCRdb to about 2020). Library creation used the immunoSEQ multiplex PCR assay. TCRdb mirrors the immuneACCESS table, restricted to in-frame sequences. Some clones are absent from its copies; in checked studies, under half trace to an unresolved V gene, and the reason for the others is unknown. Here the sample has roughly 700,000 clones; 74% occur a single time. The ten top clones hold under 2% of the sample. The specimen sequenced was memory CD4+ T cells sorted from blood. Reading the label with the study, this specimen's cell subset or site is: CD45RA-negative fraction. These receptors were obtained from a woman in her twenties or thirties in good health.

This clone was recorded only once. V usage is TRBV5-4 and J usage is TRBJ1-2, with D possibly TRBD1 on 5 matching bases. Deletions cut 4 bases from V and 6 bases from J, with 22 bases between. The germline gives CDR1 SGHNT, CDR2 YYREEE (reference sequence). The CDR3 length is 16 residues. This chain's CDR3 is CASSPLGSREVDGYTF. The CDR3 DNA is TGTGCCAGCAGCCCCTTGGGGTCCAGGGAAGTGGATGGCTACACCTTC.

This clone was observed a handful of times. CDR3 region: CASSPSFSGNTIYF. DNA of the CDR3: TGTGCCAGCAGCCCGTCATTCTCTGGAAACACCATATATTTT. This chain connects TRBV14 to TRBJ1-3; no clear D gene. This CDR3 has 14 amino acids. Trimming cost V 4 bases and J 0 bases, with 7 bases left between them. The V gene's germline CDR1 is SGHDN and CDR2 FVKESK. The full variable domain, rest sourced from reference TRBV14 and TRBJ1-3, is EAGVTQFPSHSVIEKGQTVTLRCDPISGHDNLYWYRRVMGKEIKFLLHFVKESKQDESGMPNNRFLAERTGGTYSTLKVQPAELEDSGVYFCASSPSFSGNTIYFGEGSWLTVV.

This clone appeared a few times. The rearrangement joins TRBV7-2 to TRBJ2-5, with no clear D. Trimming cost V 5 bases and J 6 bases, with 19 bases left between them. The length of the CDR3 is 15 residues. CDR1 SGHTA and CDR2 FQGNSA come from the germline V gene. Written as DNA, the CDR3 is TGTGCCAGCAGCCCCATCGTTTTGGTAGCACAGACCCAGTACTTC. Translated: CASSPIVLVAQTQYF.

The rearrangement links TRBV30 to TRBJ1-2; 7 bases are shared with TRBD1. J lost 0 bases, V lost 3 bases, and 1 base had no gene match. The CDR3 length is 13 residues. Germline loops: CDR1 GTSNPN, CDR2 SVGIG (reference sequence). The CDR3 DNA sequence: TGTGCCTGGAGCACAGGGGCTAACTATGGCTACACCTTC. Translating gives CAWSTGANYGYTF.